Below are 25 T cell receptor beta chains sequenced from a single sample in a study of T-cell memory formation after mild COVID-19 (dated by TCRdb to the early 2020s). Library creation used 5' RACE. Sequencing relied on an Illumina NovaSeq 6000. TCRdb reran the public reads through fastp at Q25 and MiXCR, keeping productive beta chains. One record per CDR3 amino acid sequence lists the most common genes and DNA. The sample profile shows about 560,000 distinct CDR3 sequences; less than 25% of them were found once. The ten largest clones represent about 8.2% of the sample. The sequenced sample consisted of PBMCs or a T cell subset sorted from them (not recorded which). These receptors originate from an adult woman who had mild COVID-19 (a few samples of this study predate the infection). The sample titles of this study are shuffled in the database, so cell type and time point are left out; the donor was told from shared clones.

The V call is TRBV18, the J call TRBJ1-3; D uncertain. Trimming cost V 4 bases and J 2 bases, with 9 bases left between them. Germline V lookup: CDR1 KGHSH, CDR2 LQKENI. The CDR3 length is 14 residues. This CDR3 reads CASSQDRAGNTIYF. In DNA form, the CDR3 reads TGTGCCAGCTCACAGGATAGGGCTGGAAACACCATATATTTT. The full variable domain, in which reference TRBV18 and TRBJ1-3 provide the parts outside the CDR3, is NAGVMQNPRHLVRRRGQEARLRCSPMKGHSHVYWYRQLPEEGLKFMVYLQKENIIDESGMPKERFSAEFPKEGPSILRIQQVVRGDSAAYFCASSQDRAGNTIYFGEGSWLTVV.

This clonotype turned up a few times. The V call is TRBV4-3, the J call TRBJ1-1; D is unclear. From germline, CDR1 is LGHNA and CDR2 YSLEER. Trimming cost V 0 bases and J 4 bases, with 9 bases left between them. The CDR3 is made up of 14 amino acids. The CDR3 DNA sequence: TGCGCCAGCAGCCAAGAGAATGGTGGCACTGAAGCTTTCTTT. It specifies CASSQENGGTEAFF.

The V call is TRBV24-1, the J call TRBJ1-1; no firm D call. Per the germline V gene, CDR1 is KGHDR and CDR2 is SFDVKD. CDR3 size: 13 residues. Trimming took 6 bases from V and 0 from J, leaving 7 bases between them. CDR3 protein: CATSNSVNTEAFF. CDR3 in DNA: TGTGCCACCAGTAACTCCGTGAACACTGAAGCTTTCTTT.

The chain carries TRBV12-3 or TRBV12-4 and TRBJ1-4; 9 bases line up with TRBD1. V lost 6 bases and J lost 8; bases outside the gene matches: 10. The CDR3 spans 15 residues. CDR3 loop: CASRDRTGAKEKLFF. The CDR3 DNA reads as TGTGCCAGCAGAGATCGGACAGGGGCGAAGGAAAAACTGTTTTTT.

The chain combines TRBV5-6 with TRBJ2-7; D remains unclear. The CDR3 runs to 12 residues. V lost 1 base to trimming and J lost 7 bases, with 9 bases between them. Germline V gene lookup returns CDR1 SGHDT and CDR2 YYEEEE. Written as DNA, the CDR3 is TGTGCCAGCAGCTTGACACCTTTGGAGCAGTACTTC. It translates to CASSLTPLEQYF.

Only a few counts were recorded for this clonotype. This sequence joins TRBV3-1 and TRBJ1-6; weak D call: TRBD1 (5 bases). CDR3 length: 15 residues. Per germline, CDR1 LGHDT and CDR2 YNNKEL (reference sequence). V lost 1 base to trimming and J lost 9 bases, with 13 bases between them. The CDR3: CASSQVETGPSPLHF. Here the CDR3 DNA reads TGTGCCAGCAGCCAAGTTGAAACAGGTCCTTCACCCCTCCACTTT.

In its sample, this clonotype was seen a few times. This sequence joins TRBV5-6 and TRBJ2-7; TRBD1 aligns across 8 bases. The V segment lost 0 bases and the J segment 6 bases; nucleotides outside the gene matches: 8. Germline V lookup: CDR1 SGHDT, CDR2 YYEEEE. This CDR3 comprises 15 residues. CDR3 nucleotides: TGTGCCAGCAGCTTGGGTCAGGGGGCGCTGGGCGAGCAGTACTTC. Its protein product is CASSLGQGALGEQYF.

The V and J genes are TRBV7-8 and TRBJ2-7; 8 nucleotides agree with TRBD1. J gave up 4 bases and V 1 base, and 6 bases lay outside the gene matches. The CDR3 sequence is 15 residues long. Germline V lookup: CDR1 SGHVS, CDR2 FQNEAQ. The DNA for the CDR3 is TGTGCCAGCAGCTTAGGATGGGACAGGACTTACGAGCAGTACTTC. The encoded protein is CASSLGWDRTYEQYF.

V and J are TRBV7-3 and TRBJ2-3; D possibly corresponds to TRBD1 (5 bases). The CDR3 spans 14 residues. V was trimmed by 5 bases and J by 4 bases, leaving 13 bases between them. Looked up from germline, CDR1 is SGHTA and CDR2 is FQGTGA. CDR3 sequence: CASSHGASPDTQYF. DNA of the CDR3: TGTGCCAGCAGCCATGGGGCCTCCCCAGATACGCAGTATTTT.

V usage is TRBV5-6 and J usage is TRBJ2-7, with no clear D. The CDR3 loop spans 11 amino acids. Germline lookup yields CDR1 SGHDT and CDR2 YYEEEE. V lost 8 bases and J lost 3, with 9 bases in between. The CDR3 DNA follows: TGTGCCAGTGGCAGGAACTACGAGCAGTACTTC. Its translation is CASGRNYEQYF. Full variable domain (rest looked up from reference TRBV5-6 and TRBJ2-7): DAGVTQSPTHLIKTRGQQVTLRCSPKSGHDTVSWYQQALGQGPQFIFQYYEEEERQRGNFPDRFSGHQFPNYSSELNVNALLLGDSALYLCASGRNYEQYFGPGTRLTVT.

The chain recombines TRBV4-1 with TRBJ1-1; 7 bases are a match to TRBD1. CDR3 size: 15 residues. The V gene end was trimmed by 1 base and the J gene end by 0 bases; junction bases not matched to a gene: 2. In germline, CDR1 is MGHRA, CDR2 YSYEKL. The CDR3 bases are TGCGCCAGCAGCCAAGGACAGGGTTTGAACACTGAAGCTTTCTTT. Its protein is CASSQGQGLNTEAFF.

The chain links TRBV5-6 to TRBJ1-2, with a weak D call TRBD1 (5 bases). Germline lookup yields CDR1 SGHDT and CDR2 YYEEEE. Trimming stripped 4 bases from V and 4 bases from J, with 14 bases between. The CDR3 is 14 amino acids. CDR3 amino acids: CASSGKGYSYGYTF. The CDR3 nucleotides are TGTGCCAGCAGCGGGAAGGGGTATAGCTATGGCTACACCTTC.

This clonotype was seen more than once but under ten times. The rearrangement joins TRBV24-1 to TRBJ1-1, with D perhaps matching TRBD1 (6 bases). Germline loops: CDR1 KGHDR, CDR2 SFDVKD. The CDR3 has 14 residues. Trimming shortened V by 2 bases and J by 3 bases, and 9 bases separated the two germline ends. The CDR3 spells CATSDSYRDTEAFF. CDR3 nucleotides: TGTGCCACCAGTGATTCTTACAGGGACACTGAAGCTTTCTTT.

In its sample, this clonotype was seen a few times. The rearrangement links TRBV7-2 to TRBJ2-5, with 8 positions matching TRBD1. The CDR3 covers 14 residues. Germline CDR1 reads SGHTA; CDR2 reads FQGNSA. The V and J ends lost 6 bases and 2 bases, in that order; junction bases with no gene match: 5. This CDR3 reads CASRIRQGQETQYF. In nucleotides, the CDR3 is TGTGCCAGCAGAATAAGACAGGGGCAAGAGACCCAGTACTTC.

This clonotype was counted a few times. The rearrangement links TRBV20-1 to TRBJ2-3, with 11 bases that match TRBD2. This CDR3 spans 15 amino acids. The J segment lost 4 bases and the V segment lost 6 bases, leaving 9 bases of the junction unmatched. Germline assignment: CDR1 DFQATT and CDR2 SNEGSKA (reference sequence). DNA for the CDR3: TGCAGTGCCCCGATTCTAGCGGGAGGTTCAGATACGCAGTATTTT. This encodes CSAPILAGGSDTQYF.

The CDR3 sequence is CSVESGTRYEQYF. The CDR3 DNA sequence: TGCAGCGTTGAAAGTGGGACCCGCTACGAGCAGTACTTC. The chain joins TRBV29-1 to TRBJ2-7, with D tentatively TRBD1 or TRBD2 (5 bases each). The CDR3 runs 13 residues. Germline-derived CDR1 and CDR2 are SQVTM and ANQGSEA. V gave up 2 bases and J gave up 3 bases, with 11 bases separating them.

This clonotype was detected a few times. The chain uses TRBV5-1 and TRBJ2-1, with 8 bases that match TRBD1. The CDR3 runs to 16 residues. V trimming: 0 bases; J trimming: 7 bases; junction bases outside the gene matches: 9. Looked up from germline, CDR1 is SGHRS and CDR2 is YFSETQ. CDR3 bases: TGCGCCAGCAGCTTGGCACAGGGGGTCGGAGTAAATGAGCAGTTCTTC. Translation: CASSLAQGVGVNEQFF. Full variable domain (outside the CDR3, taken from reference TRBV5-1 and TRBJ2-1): KAGVTQTPRYLIKTRGQQVTLSCSPISGHRSVSWYQQTPGQGLQFLFEYFSETQRNKGNFPGRFSGRQFSNSRSEMNVSTLELGDSALYLCASSLAQGVGVNEQFFGPGTRLTVL.

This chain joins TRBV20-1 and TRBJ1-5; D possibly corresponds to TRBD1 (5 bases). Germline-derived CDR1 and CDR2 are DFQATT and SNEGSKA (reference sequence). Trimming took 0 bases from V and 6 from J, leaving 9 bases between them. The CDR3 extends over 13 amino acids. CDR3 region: CSAREAGSQPQHF. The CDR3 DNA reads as TGCAGTGCTAGAGAGGCAGGGAGTCAGCCCCAGCATTTT.

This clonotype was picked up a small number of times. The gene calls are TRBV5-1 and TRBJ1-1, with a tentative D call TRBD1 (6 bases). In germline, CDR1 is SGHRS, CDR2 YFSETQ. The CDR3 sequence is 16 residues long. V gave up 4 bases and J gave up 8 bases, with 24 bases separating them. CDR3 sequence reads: CASSPARTEPDGEAFF. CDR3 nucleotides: TGCGCCAGCAGCCCGGCCAGGACAGAGCCTGACGGGGAAGCTTTCTTT. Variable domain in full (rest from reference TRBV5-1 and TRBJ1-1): KAGVTQTPRYLIKTRGQQVTLSCSPISGHRSVSWYQQTPGQGLQFLFEYFSETQRNKGNFPGRFSGRQFSNSRSEMNVSTLELGDSALYLCASSPARTEPDGEAFFGQGTRLTVV.

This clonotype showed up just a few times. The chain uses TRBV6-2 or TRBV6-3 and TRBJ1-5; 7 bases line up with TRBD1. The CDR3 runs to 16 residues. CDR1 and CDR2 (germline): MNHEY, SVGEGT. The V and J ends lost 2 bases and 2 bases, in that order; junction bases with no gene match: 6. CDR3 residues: CASSYERQGGNQPQHF. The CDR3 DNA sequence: TGTGCCAGCAGTTACGAGAGACAGGGCGGCAATCAGCCCCAGCATTTT.

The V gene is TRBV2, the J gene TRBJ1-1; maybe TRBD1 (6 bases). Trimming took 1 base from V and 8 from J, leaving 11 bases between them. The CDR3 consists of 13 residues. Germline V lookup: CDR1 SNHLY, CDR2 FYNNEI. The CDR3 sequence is CASSEGTAHEAFF. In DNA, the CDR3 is TGTGCCAGCAGTGAAGGGACAGCCCACGAAGCTTTCTTT.

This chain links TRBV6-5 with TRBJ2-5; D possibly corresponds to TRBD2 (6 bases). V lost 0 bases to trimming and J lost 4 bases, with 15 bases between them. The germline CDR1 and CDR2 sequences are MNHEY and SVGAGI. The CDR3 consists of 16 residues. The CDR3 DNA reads TGTGCCAGCAGTTACTCATCCGGGGGAGTGGCAGAGACCCAGTACTTC. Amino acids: CASSYSSGGVAETQYF.

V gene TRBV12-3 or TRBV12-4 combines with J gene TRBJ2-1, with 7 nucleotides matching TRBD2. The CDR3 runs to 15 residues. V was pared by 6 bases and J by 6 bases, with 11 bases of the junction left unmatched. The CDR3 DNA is TGTGCCAGCAGCCCTCGTTGGGGGGGAGGCAATGAGCAGTTCTTC. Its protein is CASSPRWGGGNEQFF.

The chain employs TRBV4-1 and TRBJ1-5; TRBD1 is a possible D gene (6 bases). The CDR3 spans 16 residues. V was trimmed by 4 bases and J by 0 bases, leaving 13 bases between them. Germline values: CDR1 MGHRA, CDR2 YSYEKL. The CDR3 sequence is CASSPSGAYSNQPQHF. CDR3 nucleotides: TGCGCCAGCAGCCCGTCGGGGGCCTATAGCAATCAGCCCCAGCATTTT.

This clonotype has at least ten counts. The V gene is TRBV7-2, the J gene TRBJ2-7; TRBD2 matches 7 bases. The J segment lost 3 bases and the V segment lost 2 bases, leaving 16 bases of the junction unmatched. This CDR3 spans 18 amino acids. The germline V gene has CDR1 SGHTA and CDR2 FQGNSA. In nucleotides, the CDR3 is TGTGCCAGCAGCTTATACTCTTCGGCGGGAGCAGTTAACTACGAGCAGTACTTC. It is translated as CASSLYSSAGAVNYEQYF.